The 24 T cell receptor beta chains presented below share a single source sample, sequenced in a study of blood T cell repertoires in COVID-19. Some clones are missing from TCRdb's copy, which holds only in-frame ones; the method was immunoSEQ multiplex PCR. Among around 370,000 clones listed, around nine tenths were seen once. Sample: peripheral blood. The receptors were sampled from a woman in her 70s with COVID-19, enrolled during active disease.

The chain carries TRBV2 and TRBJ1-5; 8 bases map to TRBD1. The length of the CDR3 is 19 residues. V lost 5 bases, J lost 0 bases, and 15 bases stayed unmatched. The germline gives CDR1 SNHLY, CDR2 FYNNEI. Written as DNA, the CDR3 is TGTGCCAGCAGTCTAAGGCAGGGACAGGAAACCAATAGCAATCAGCCCCAGCATTTT. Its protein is CASSLRQGQETNSNQPQHF.

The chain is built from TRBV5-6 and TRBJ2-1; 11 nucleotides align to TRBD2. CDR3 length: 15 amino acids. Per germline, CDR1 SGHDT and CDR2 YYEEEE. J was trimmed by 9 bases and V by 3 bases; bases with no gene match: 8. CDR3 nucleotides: TGTGCCAGCAGCTCAAATAGCGGGGGGGCAAGTGAGCAGTTCTTC. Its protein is CASSSNSGGASEQFF.

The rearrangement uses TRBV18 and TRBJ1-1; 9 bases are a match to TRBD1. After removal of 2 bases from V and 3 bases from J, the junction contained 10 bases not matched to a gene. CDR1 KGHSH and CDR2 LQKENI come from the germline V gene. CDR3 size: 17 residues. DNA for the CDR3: TGTGCCAGCTCACCAAACAGGGGGCTGTCCGGAGACACTGAAGCTTTCTTT. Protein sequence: CASSPNRGLSGDTEAFF.

Written as DNA, the CDR3 is TGTGCCAGCAGCTTCCTGGGTAGCGAAAAACTGTTTTTT. Its translation: CASSFLGSEKLFF. The chain combines TRBV6-5 with TRBJ1-4; no reliable D call. The V gene lost 6 bases and the J gene lost 8 bases, with 13 bases spanning the gap. Germline V gene data show CDR1 as MNHEY and CDR2 as SVGAGI. This CDR3 contains 13 residues.

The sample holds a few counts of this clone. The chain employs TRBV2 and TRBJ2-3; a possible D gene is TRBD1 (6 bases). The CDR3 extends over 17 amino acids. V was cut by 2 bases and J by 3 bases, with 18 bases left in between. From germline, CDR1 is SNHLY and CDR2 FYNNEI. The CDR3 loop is CASSELSWGPGTDTQYF. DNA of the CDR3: TGTGCCAGCAGTGAATTATCCTGGGGGCCCGGGACAGATACGCAGTATTTT.

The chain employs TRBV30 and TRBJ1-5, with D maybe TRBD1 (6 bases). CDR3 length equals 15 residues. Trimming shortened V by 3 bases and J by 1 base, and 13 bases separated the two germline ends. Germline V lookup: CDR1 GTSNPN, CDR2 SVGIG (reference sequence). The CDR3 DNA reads TGTGCCTGGAGCCAGGGACACCAAAGCAATCAGCCCCAGCATTTT. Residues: CAWSQGHQSNQPQHF.

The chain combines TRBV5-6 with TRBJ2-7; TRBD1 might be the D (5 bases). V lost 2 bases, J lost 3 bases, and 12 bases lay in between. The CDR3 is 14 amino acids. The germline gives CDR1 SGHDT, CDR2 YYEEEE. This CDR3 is CASSLRGAVYEQYF. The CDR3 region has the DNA TGTGCCAGCAGCTTAAGGGGCGCAGTCTACGAGCAGTACTTC.

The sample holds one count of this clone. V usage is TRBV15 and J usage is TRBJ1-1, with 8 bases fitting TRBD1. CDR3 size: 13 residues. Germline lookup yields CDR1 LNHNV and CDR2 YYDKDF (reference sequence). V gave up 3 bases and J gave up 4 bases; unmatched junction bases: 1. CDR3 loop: CATSSTGGTEAFF. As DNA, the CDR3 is TGTGCCACCAGCAGTACAGGGGGCACTGAAGCTTTCTTT.

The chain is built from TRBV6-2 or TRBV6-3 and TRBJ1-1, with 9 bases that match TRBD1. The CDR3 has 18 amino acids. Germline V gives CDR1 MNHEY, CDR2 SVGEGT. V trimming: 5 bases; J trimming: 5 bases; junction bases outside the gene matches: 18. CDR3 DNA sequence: TGTGCCAGCAGTAGCCTCACAGGGGGCGATAGGCTTTTGACTGAAGCTTTCTTT. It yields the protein CASSSLTGGDRLLTEAFF.

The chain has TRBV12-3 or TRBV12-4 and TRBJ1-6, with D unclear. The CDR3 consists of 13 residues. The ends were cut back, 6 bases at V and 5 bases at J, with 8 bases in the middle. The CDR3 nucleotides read TGTGCCAGCAGGACTGCTAATAATTCACCCCTCCACTTT. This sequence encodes CASRTANNSPLHF.

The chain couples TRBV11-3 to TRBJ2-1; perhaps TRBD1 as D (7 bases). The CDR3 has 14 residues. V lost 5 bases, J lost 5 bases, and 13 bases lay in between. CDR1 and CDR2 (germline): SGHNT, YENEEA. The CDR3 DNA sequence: TGTGCCAGCAGCCCAGGGGGAGGCCACAATGAGCAGTTCTTC. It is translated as CASSPGGGHNEQFF.

CDR3 residues: CASRGTGFNSPLHF. CDR3 bases: TGTGCCAGCAGGGGGACAGGTTTTAATTCACCCCTCCACTTT. The chain is built from TRBV2 and TRBJ1-6; 8 nucleotides line up with TRBD1. With 6 bases clipped from V and 6 bases from J, the junction kept 4 bases outside the gene matches. CDR1 SNHLY and CDR2 FYNNEI come from the germline V gene. The CDR3 length is 14 residues.

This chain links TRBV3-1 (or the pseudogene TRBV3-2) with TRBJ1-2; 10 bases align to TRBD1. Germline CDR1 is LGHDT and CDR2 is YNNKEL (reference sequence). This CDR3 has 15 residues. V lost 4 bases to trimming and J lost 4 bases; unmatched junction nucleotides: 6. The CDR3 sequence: CASSPGQGVGYGYTF. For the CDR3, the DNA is TGTGCCAGCAGCCCCGGACAGGGGGTGGGCTATGGCTACACCTTC.

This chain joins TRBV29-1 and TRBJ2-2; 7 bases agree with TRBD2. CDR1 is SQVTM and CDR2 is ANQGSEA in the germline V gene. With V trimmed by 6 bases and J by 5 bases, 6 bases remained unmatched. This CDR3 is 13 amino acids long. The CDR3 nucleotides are TGCAGCGTCGGCGGGGGTTATACCGGGGAGCTGTTTTTT. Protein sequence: CSVGGGYTGELFF.

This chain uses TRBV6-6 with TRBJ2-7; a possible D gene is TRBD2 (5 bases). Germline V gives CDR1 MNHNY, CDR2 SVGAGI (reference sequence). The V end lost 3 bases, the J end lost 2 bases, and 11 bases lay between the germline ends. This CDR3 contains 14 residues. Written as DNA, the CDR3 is TGTGCCAGCAGTTATAGTAGCGCCACCTACGAGCAGTACTTC. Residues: CASSYSSATYEQYF.

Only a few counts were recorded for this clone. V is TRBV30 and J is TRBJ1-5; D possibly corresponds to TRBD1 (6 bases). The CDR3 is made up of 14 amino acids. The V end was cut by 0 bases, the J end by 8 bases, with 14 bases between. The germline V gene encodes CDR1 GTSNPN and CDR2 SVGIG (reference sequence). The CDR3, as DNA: TGTGCCTGGAGTGTACCCGGGACATCAAAGCCCCAGCATTTT. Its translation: CAWSVPGTSKPQHF.

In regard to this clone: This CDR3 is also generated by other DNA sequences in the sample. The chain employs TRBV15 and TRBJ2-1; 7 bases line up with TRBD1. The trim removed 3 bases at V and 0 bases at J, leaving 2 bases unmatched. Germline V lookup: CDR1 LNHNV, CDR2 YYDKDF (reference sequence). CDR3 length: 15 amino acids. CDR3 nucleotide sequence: TGTGCCACCAGCAGGGACAGGAGCTCCTACAATGAGCAGTTCTTC. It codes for CATSRDRSSYNEQFF.

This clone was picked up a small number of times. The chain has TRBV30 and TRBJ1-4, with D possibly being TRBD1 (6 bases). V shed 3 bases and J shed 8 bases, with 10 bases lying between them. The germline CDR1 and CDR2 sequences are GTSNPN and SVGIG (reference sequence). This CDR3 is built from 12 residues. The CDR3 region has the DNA TGTGCCTGGAGACAGGGACGAGAAAAACTGTTTTTT. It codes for CAWRQGREKLFF. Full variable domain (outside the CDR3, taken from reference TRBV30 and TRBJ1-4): SQTIHQWPATLVQPVGSPLSLECTVEGTSNPNLYWYRQAAGRGLQLLFYSVGIGQISSEVPQNLSASRPQDRQFILSSKKLLLSDSGFYLCAWRQGREKLFFGSGTQLSVL.

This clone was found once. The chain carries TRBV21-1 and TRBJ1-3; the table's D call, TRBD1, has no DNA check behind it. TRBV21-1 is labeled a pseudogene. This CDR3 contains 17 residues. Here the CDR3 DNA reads TGTGCCAGCAGCACGCGCCTAGACAGGGGCTCTGGAAACACCATATATTTT. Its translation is CASSTRLDRGSGNTIYF.

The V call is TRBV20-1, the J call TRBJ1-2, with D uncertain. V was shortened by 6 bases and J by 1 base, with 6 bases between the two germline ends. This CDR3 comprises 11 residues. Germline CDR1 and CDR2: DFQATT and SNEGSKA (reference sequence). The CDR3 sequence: CSATINYGYTF. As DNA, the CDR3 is TGCAGTGCCACTATTAACTATGGCTACACCTTC.

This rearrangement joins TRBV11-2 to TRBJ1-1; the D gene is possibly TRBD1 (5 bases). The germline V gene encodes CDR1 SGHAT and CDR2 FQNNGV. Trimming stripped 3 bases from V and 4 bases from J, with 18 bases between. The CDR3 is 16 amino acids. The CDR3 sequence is CASSLSRGRVSTEAFF. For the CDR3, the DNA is TGTGCCAGCAGCTTGAGTAGGGGAAGGGTGAGCACTGAAGCTTTCTTT.

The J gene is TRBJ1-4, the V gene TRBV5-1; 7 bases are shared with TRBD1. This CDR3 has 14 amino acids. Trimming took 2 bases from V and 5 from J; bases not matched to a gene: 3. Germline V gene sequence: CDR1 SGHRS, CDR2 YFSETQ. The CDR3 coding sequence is TGCGCCAGCAGCTTCCAGGGGGGAAATGAAAAACTGTTTTTT. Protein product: CASSFQGGNEKLFF.

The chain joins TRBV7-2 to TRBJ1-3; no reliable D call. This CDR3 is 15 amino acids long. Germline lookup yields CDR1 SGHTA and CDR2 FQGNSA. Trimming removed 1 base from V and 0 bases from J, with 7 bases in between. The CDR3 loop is CASSLVAVSGNTIYF. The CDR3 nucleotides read TGTGCCAGCAGCTTAGTGGCAGTCTCTGGAAACACCATATATTTT.

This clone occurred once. CDR3 sequence: CASSFIGAEAFF. Written as DNA, the CDR3 is TGTGCCAGCAGCTTTATCGGGGCTGAAGCTTTCTTT. This sequence joins TRBV2 and TRBJ1-1; the D is unclear. Germline CDR1 reads SNHLY; CDR2 reads FYNNEI. CDR3 length: 12 amino acids. V lost 6 bases and J 6 bases, leaving 11 bases between the germline ends. Using reference TRBV2 and TRBJ1-1 for the parts outside the CDR3, the full variable domain is EPEVTQTPSHQVTQMGQEVILRCVPISNHLYFYWYRQILGQKVEFLVSFYNNEISEKSEIFDDQFSVERPDGSNFTLKIRSTKLEDSAMYFCASSFIGAEAFFGQGTRLTVV.